The 11 T cell receptor beta chains presented below share a single source sample, sequenced in a study of T cell responses to AZD1222 COVID-19 vaccine. The data were produced by immunoSEQ multiplex PCR, yet TCRdb's version contains in-frame clones alone and is incomplete. The repertoire holds about 140,000 clones, with 92% as singletons. The sequenced sample was peripheral blood, obtained on day 0 of AZD1222 vaccination. The receptors were gathered from an adult in good health.

This chain joins TRBV11-3 and TRBJ1-5; 7 bases line up with TRBD1. The CDR3 runs to 17 residues. The germline gives CDR1 SGHNT, CDR2 YENEEA. Unmatched junction bases numbered 11, after V lost 5 bases and J lost 1 base. Here the CDR3 DNA reads TGTGCCAGCAGCCACTCCAGGGGGGGATGGAGCAATCAGCCCCAGCATTTT. Its translation: CASSHSRGGWSNQPQHF. The complete variable domain, with remaining parts taken from reference TRBV11-3 and TRBJ1-5, reads EAGVVQSPRYKIIEKKQPVAFWCNPISGHNTLYWYLQNLGQGPELLIRYENEEAVDDSQLPKDRFSAERLKGVDSTLKIQPAELGDSAVYLCASSHSRGGWSNQPQHFGDGTRLSIL.

V usage is TRBV4-1 and J usage is TRBJ2-7; D ambiguous. Germline CDR1 is MGHRA and CDR2 is YSYEKL. The CDR3 is 15 residues long. V dropped 1 base and J dropped 4 bases, with 14 bases sitting between them. This CDR3 is CASSQVTPGVYEQYF. The CDR3 coding sequence is TGCGCCAGCAGCCAAGTGACACCTGGGGTTTACGAGCAGTACTTC.

V gene TRBV28 combines with J gene TRBJ1-5, with D perhaps matching TRBD1 (5 bases). The CDR3 is made up of 12 amino acids. V lost 6 bases and J lost 6, with 9 bases in between. Germline V gene sequence: CDR1 MDHEN, CDR2 SYDVKM. The CDR3: CASRNQGQPQHF. CDR3 in DNA: TGTGCCAGCAGAAATCAGGGTCAGCCCCAGCATTTT.

The CDR3 sequence is CASSQAGTSVPYEQYF. The CDR3 nucleotides are TGTGCCAGCAGCCAGGCCGGGACTAGCGTCCCCTACGAGCAGTACTTC. This chain joins TRBV4-2 and TRBJ2-7; 10 positions agree with TRBD2. In germline, CDR1 is LGHNA, CDR2 YNFKEQ. Germline trimming cut 3 bases from V and 2 bases from J; bases unmatched to any gene: 7. The CDR3 length is 16 residues.

The V call is TRBV30, the J call TRBJ1-2; the D is unclear. Germline V CDR1 and CDR2: GTSNPN, SVGIG (reference sequence). The CDR3 is 12 amino acids. The V end lost 3 bases, the J end lost 8 bases, and 13 bases lay between the germline ends. The chain's CDR3 is CAWRGPAGGYTF. The CDR3 region has the DNA TGTGCCTGGAGAGGGCCTGCTGGCGGCTACACCTTC.

The chain joins TRBV9 to TRBJ1-1; D is ambiguous. V gave up 3 bases and J gave up 3 bases, with 12 bases separating them. The germline V gene encodes CDR1 SGDLS and CDR2 YYNGEE. The CDR3 sequence is 14 residues long. CDR3 nucleotides: TGTGCCAGCAGCGCTGAAAGGACGTACACTGAAGCTTTCTTT. Amino acids: CASSAERTYTEAFF.

The chain employs TRBV27 and TRBJ2-1, with D uncertain. V shed 6 bases and J shed 1 base, with 13 bases lying between them. The CDR3 covers 15 residues. Germline V gives CDR1 MNHEY, CDR2 SMNVEV (reference sequence). CDR3 nucleotide sequence: TGTGCCAGCAGCCCTAATATAGGTTCCTACAATGAGCAGTTCTTC. It codes for CASSPNIGSYNEQFF.

The chain has TRBV12-3 or TRBV12-4 and TRBJ2-1; no firm D call. Trimming removed 7 bases from V and 8 bases from J, with 9 bases in between. The CDR3 has 11 residues. CDR3 amino acids: CASKIGDEQFF. CDR3 coding DNA: TGTGCCAGCAAAATTGGAGATGAGCAGTTCTTC.

V usage is TRBV7-6 and J usage is TRBJ1-2; no definite D call. Germline CDR1 and CDR2: SGHVS and FNYEAQ. V dropped 4 bases and J dropped 2 bases, with 8 bases sitting between them. CDR3 length equals 13 residues. CDR3 residues: CASSSAGNYGYTF. The CDR3 bases are TGTGCCAGCAGCTCCGCCGGGAACTATGGCTACACCTTC.

On this clone itself: Other DNA sequences in this specimen translate into the identical CDR3. The chain is built from TRBV3-1 (or the pseudogene TRBV3-2) and TRBJ1-3; no firm D call. The CDR3 sequence is 15 residues long. CDR1 is LGHDT and CDR2 is YNNKEL in the germline V gene (reference sequence). Between the trimmed V and J ends, which lost 0 bases and 1 base, there was a span of 7 bases. Here the CDR3 DNA reads TGTGCCAGCAGCCAAGAAGGTGGATCTGGAAACACCATATATTTT. Residues: CASSQEGGSGNTIYF.

The rearrangement links TRBV27 to TRBJ2-2, with 7 bases that match TRBD2. There are 16 residues in the CDR3. Germline V gene data show CDR1 as MNHEY and CDR2 as SMNVEV (reference sequence). V lost 3 bases, J lost 4 bases, and 8 bases stayed unmatched. The CDR3 sequence is CASSLLPSGSTGELFF. In nucleotides, the CDR3 is TGTGCCAGCAGTTTGCTCCCTAGCGGATCCACCGGGGAGCTGTTTTTT.